The clone carrying this T cell receptor (beta chain) was seen a handful of times. Its antigen is not identified. This entry is derived from a study of shared clonotypes between healthy human individuals. Overall study results and limits: Sharing of clonotypes among donors was expected to vary with sequencing depth. Lower generation probabilities were found for non-shared clonotypes than for those shared by all four donors.

Donors were healthy HIV-negative adults without recent acute infections or vaccinations. This table comes from immunoSEQ multiplex PCR, and its TCRdb copy is limited to in-frame clones, with some not included. The sample includes about 1 million clones, approximately 70% of them seen just once. The CDR3 runs 9 residues. Germline lookup yields CDR1 MNHEY and CDR2 SVGAGI. The V end was cut by 4 bases, the J end by 8 bases, with 2 bases between. The chain couples TRBV6-5 to TRBJ1-2; D gene uncertain. The receptor was derived from a man aged 18 to 30 in good health. The specimen was memory CD4+ T cells sorted from blood. Regarding subset: CD45RA-negative fraction. The CDR3 nucleotides are TGTGCCAGCAGTTTAGGCTACACCTTC. Protein sequence: CASSLGYTF.